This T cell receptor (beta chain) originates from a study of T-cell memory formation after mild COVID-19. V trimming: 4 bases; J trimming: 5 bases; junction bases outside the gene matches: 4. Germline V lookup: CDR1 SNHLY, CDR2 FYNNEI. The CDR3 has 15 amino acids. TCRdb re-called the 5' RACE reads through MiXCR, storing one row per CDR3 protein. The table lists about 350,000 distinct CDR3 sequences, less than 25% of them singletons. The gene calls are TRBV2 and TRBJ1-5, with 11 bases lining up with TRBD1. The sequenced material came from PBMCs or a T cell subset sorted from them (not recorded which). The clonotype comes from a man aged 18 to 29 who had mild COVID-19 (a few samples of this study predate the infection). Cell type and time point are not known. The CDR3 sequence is CASSAGTGGYQPQHF. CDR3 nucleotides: TGTGCCAGCAGTGCGGGGACAGGGGGTTATCAGCCCCAGCATTTT. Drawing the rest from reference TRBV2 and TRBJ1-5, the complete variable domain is EPEVTQTPSHQVTQMGQEVILRCVPISNHLYFYWYRQILGQKVEFLVSFYNNEISEKSEIFDDQFSVERPDGSNFTLKIRSTKLEDSAMYFCASSAGTGGYQPQHFGDGTRLSIL.